This TCR beta chain originates from a study of T cells after posttransplantation cyclophosphamide. Treatment was busulfan-fludarabine conditioning, a marrow graft, and cyclophosphamide on days +3 and +4. The CDR3 is 15 amino acids. Germline V gives CDR1 ENHRY, CDR2 SYGVKD. With 4 bases removed from V and 1 base from J, the gap between germline ends came to 12 bases. Study findings and constraints: Later blood repertoires were often dominated by clones from the donor CD8+ memory compartment. Recipient CMV seropositivity and CMV reactivation strongly tracked TRB clonality. TRB overlap between skin or GI tissue T cells and blood was limited.

TCRdb's copy holds only in-frame clones and misses some; the assay was immunoSEQ multiplex PCR. The sample contains tens of thousands of clones, about 90% of which appear only once. The sample holds a few counts of this clone. Its antigen remains unknown. This sequence originates from a female patient under 45 who received an allogeneic stem cell transplant from an unrelated donor, was CMV-positive, and had no GVHD. The graft donor may have contributed some T cells. Sequencing used PBMCs, obtained after allogeneic stem cell transplant with posttransplant cyclophosphamide. J is TRBJ2-3 and V is TRBV10-3; D remains unclear. The CDR3 nucleotides read TGTGCCATCAGTGGAACGTTCTCGGGCACAGATACGCAGTATTTT. Translating gives CAISGTFSGTDTQYF.